This T cell receptor (beta chain) was captured in a study of control samples from healthy donors and cancer patients. J gave up 1 base and V 5 bases, and 4 bases lay outside the gene matches. The CDR3 spans 15 residues. Germline-derived CDR1 and CDR2 are LNHNV and YYDKDF (reference sequence). Assay used: immunoSEQ multiplex PCR; TCRdb lists only in-frame clones, some missing. The data show 110,000 to 150,000 clones, with just under 95% seen just once and 11% held by the top ten. Source material: blood. The chain employs TRBV15 and TRBJ2-2, with 7 bases that match TRBD2. The source of this sequence is a man aged 25-45 years in good health. For the CDR3, the DNA is TGTGCCACCAGCGAAAGCGGGATGAACACCGGGGAGCTGTTTTTT. Encoded protein: CATSESGMNTGELFF.